The following is a T cell receptor (beta chain) sequence with its context. RNA in amounts of about 0.5 to 1 ug was reverse transcribed with random hexamers. TCRdb re-called the immunoSEQ multiplex PCR reads with MiXCR, one entry per CDR3 protein. In the table there are 120,000 or so distinct CDR3 sequences, just under 95% of which are singletons. TCR beta sequences were obtained from blood CD8+ and CD4+ T cells. This sample is drawn from a study of CD8 T cells in Susac syndrome. The sequenced material came from CD8+ T cells from PBMCs. This TCR was recovered from a human donor with Susac syndrome.

CDR3 protein: CASSVADNEQFF. CDR3 DNA sequence: TGTGCCAGCAGCGTAGCGGATAATGAGCAGTTCTTC. V gene TRBV9 combines with J gene TRBJ2-1; no clear D gene. The V gene lost 0 bases and the J gene lost 7 bases, with 5 bases spanning the gap. CDR3 size: 12 residues. Germline CDR1 reads SGDLS; CDR2 reads YYNGEE.